This T cell receptor beta chain derives from a study of blood T cell repertoires in COVID-19. Study information: From T cells, B-cell-depleted T cells, or PBMCs came the material, which was cDNA or gDNA.

Germline-derived CDR1 and CDR2 are SGHTA and FQGTGA. The CDR3 consists of 15 residues. With 1 base clipped from V and 3 bases from J, the junction kept 2 bases outside the gene matches. Authors' methods: Amplified reference gene primers provided the basis for estimating nucleated cell counts. Profiled with immunoSEQ multiplex PCR; TCRdb holds only in-frame clones, not every one. The V and J calls and the clone size are those of that table, but D and trimming were determined from the DNA. There are 52,000 or so clones in the sample; roughly 80% occur only once, and about 2.6% lies in the top ten. Source material: peripheral blood. The V and J genes are TRBV7-3 and TRBJ2-5, with 10 bases lining up with TRBD2. The origin of this receptor is a middle-aged man with acute or convalescent COVID-19. The CDR3, as DNA: TGTGCCAGCAGCTTAAGCGGACTAGCGGAAGAGACCCAGTACTTC. It encodes CASSLSGLAEETQYF.